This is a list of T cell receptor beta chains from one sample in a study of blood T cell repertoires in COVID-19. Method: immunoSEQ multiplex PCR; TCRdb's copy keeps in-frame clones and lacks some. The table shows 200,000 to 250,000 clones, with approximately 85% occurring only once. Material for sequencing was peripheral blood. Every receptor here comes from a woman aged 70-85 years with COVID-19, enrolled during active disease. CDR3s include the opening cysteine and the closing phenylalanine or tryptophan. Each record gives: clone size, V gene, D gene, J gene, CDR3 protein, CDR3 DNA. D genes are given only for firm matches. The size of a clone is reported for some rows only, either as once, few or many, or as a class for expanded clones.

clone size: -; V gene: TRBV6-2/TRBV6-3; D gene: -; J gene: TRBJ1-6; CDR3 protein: CASSWPPGINSPLHF; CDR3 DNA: TGTGCCAGCAGTTGGCCCCCCGGGATCAATTCACCCCTCCACTTT
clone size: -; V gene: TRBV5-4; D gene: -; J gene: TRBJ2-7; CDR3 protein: CASSPSVSRGYEQYF; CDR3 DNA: TGTGCCAGCAGCCCCTCCGTTTCCCGGGGGTACGAGCAGTACTTC
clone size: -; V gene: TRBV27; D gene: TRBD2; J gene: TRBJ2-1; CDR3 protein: CASSPGLGLSNEQFF; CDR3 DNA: TGTGCCAGCAGTCCCGGACTAGGATTATCCAATGAGCAGTTCTTC
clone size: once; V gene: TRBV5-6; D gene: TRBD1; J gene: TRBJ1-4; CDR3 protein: CASSSGQGAREKLFF; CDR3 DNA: TGTGCCAGCAGCTCCGGACAGGGGGCAAGGGAAAAACTGTTTTTT
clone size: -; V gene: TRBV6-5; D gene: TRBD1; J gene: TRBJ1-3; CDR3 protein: CASRTGGPGNTIYF; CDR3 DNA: TGTGCCAGCAGGACAGGGGGACCTGGAAACACCATATATTTT
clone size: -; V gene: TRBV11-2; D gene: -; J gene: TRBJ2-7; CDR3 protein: CASSRVYRGGGEQYF; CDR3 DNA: TGTGCCAGCAGTAGGGTTTACAGGGGAGGTGGTGAGCAGTACTTC
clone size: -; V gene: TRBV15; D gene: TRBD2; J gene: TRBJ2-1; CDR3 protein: CATSRPLAGGLYNEQFF; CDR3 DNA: TGTGCCACCAGCAGGCCACTAGCGGGAGGCCTTTACAATGAGCAGTTCTTC
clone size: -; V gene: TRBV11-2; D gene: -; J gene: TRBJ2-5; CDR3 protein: CASSIRVNAGETQYF; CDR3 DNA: TGTGCCAGCAGCATCAGGGTCAACGCCGGGGAGACCCAGTACTTC
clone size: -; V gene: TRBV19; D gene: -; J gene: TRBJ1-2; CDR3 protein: CASLPLGGNYGYTF; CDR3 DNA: TGTGCCAGTCTCCCGTTGGGGGGAAACTATGGCTACACCTTC
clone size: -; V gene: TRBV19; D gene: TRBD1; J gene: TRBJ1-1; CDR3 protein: CASRDRGLFTEAFF; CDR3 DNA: TGTGCCAGTAGGGACAGGGGGCTCTTCACTGAAGCTTTCTTT
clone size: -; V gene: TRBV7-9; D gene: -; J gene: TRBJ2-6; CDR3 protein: CAIVAFAGANVLTF; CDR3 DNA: TGTGCTATAGTAGCATTCGCTGGGGCCAACGTCCTGACTTTC
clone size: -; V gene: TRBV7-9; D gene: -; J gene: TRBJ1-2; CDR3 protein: CASSPNSFYGYTF; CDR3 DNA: TGTGCCAGCAGCCCTAACAGCTTCTATGGCTACACCTTC
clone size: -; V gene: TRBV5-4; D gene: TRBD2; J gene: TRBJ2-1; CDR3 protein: CASSSKVRGGSYNEQFF; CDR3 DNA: TGTGCCAGCAGCTCCAAAGTTCGGGGGGGCTCCTACAATGAGCAGTTCTTC
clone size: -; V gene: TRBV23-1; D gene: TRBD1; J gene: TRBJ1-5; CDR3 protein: CASSQLGGTGSNQPQHF; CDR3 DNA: TGCGCCAGCAGTCAATTGGGTGGGACAGGGAGCAATCAGCCCCAGCATTTT
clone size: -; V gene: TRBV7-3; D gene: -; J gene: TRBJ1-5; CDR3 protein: CASSYGRGMYQPQHF; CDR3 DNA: TGTGCCAGCAGCTATGGACGGGGGATGTATCAGCCCCAGCATTTT
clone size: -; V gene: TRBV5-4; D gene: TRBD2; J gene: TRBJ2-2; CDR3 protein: CASSISGGGGELFF; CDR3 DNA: TGTGCCAGCAGCATATCGGGGGGTGGCGGGGAGCTGTTTTTT
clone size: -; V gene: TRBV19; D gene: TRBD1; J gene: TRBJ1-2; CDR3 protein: CASSLQGVSRYGYTF; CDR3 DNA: TGTGCCAGTAGTCTCCAGGGGGTTTCTCGCTATGGCTACACCTTC
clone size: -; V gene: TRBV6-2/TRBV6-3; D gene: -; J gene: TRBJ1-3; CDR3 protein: CASSFGQSLSGNTIYF; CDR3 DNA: TGTGCCAGCAGTTTCGGACAGTCCCTCTCTGGAAACACCATATATTTT
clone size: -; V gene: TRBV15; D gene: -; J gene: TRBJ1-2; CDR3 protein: CATSGDRFNYGYTF; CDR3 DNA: TGTGCCACCAGCGGAGACAGGTTCAACTATGGCTACACCTTC
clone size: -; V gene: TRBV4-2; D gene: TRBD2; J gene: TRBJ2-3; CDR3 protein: CASSQGLAGGTDTQYF; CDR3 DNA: TGTGCCAGCAGCCAGGGACTAGCGGGGGGCACAGATACGCAGTATTTT
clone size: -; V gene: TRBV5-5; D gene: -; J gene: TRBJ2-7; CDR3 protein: CASSLGPGINYEQYF; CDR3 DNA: TGTGCCAGCAGCTTGGGTCCGGGAATTAACTACGAGCAGTACTTC
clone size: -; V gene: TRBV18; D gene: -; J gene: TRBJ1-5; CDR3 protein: CASSPGERTAWAQHF; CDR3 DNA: TGTGCCAGCTCACCGGGAGAACGGACAGCCTGGGCCCAGCATTTT
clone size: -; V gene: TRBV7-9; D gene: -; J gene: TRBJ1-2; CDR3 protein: CASSLSEAPNYGYTF; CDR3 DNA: TGTGCCAGCAGCTTAAGTGAAGCGCCGAACTATGGCTACACCTTC
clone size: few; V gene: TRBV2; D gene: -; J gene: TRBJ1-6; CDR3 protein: CASRDSNSPLHF; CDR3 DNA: TGTGCCAGCAGGGACAGCAATTCACCCCTCCACTTT
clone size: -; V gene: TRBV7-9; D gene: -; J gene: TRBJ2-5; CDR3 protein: CASSLRLQQETQYF; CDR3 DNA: TGTGCCAGCAGCTTAAGACTGCAACAAGAGACCCAGTACTTC
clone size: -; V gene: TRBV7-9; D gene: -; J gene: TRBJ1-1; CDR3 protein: CSERGGTEAFF; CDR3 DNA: TGTTCGGAACGCGGGGGAACTGAAGCTTTCTTT
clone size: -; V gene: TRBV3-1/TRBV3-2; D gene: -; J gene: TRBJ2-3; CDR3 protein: CASSHRWAGFSTDTQYF; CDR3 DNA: TGTGCCAGCAGCCATAGGTGGGCGGGGTTTAGCACAGATACGCAGTATTTT
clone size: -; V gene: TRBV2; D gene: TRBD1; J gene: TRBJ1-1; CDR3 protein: CASTLGQLNTEAFF; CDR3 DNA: TGTGCCAGCACCTTGGGACAGTTGAACACTGAAGCTTTCTTT
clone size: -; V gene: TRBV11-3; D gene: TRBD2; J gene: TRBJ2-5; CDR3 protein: CASSSRTSGGVGYQETQYF; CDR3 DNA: TGTGCCAGCAGCTCCAGAACTAGCGGGGGGGTTGGGTACCAAGAGACCCAGTACTTC
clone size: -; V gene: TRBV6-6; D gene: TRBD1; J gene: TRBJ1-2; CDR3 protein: CASSYWSQGAHGYTF; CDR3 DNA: TGTGCCAGCAGTTACTGGAGTCAGGGGGCGCATGGCTACACCTTC
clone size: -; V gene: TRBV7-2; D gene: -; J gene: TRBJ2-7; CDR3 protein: CASSLVFRGPYEQYF; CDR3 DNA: TGTGCCAGCAGCTTAGTTTTCAGGGGTCCCTACGAGCAGTACTTC
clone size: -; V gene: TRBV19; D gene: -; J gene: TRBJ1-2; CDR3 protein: CASSIGRVSYGYTF; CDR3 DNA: TGTGCCAGTAGTATAGGGAGGGTTTCCTATGGCTACACCTTC
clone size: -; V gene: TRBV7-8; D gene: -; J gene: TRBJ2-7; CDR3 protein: CASSLEGSRQGLFREQYF; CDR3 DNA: TGTGCCAGCAGCTTAGAGGGGAGCCGGCAGGGGCTTTTCCGCGAGCAGTACTTC
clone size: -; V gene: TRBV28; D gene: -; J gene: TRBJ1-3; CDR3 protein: CASSLSGRRAGNTIYF; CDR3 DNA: TGTGCCAGCAGTTTATCAGGCCGCAGGGCTGGAAACACCATATATTTT
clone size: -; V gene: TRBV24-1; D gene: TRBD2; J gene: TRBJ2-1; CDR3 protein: CATSFGGRDNEQFF; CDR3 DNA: TGTGCCACCAGCTTCGGGGGGAGGGACAATGAGCAGTTCTTC
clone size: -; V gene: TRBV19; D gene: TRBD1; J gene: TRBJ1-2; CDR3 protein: CASTPRQGASYGYTF; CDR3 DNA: TGTGCCAGTACCCCTCGACAGGGGGCGAGCTATGGCTACACCTTC
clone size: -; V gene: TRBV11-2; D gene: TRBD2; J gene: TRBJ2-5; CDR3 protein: CASSLRLAGETQYF; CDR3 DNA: TGTGCCAGCAGCTTGAGACTAGCGGGAGAGACCCAGTACTTC
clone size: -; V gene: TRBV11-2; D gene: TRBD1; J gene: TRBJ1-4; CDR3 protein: CASSWGQGGSEKLFF; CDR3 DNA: TGTGCCAGCAGCTGGGGACAGGGTGGAAGTGAAAAACTGTTTTTT
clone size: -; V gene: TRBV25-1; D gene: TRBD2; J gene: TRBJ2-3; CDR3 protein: CASRRPGLADTQYF; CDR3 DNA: TGTGCCAGCAGGAGACCCGGACTAGCAGATACGCAGTATTTT
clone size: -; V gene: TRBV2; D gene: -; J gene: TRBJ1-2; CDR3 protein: CASRARGNYGYTF; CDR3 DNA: TGTGCCAGCAGGGCCCGGGGGAACTATGGCTACACCTTC
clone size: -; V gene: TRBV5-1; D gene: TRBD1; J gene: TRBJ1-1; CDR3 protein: CASSLAYRGRNTEAFF; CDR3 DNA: TGCGCCAGCAGCTTGGCCTACAGGGGAAGGAACACTGAAGCTTTCTTT
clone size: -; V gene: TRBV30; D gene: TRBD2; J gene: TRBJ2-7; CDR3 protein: CAWSGGRTSGSTYEQYF; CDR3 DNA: TGTGCCTGGAGTGGGGGAAGGACTAGCGGGAGCACTTACGAGCAGTACTTC
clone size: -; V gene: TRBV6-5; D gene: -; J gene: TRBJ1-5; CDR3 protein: CASTGSNQPQHF; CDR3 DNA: TGTGCCAGCACGGGGAGCAATCAGCCCCAGCATTTT
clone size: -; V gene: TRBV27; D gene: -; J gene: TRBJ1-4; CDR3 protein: CASSDTPGANEKLFF; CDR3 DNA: TGTGCCAGCAGTGATACCCCGGGAGCTAATGAAAAACTGTTTTTT
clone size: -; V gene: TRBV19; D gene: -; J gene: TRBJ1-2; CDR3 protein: CASSQASNYGYTF; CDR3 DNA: TGTGCCAGTAGTCAAGCCTCTAACTATGGCTACACCTTC
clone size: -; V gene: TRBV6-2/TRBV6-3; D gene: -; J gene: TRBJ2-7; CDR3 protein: CASSYSGAYHPYEQYF; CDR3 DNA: TGTGCCAGCAGTTACTCAGGGGCCTACCATCCCTACGAGCAGTACTTC
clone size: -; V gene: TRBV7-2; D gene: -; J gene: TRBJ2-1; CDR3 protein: CASSLAGLMRTYNEQFF; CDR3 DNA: TGTGCCAGCAGCTTAGCGGGACTCATGAGGACTTACAATGAGCAGTTCTTC
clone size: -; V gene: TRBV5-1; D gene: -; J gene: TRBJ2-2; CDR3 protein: CASSLIQGSTGELFF; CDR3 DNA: TGCGCCAGCAGCTTGATTCAGGGGTCTACCGGGGAGCTGTTTTTT
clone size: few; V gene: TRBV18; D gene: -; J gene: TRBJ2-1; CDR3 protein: CASSITATNEQFF; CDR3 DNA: TGTGCCAGCTCAATTACAGCTACTAATGAGCAGTTCTTC
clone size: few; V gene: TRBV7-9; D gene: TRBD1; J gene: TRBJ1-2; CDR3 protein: CASSPGQLFYGYTF; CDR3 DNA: TGTGCCAGCAGCCCGGGACAGCTTTTCTATGGCTACACCTTC
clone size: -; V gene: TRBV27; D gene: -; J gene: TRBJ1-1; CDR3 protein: CASSSRQLNTEAFF; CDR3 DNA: TGTGCCAGCAGTTCAAGACAGCTCAACACTGAAGCTTTCTTT
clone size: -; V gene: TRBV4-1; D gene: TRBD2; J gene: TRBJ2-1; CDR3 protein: CASSPSRLAGARNEQFF; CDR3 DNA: TGCGCCAGCAGCCCCTCGAGACTAGCGGGGGCCAGAAATGAGCAGTTCTTC
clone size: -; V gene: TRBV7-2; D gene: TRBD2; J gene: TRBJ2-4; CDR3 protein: CASSPRTSRENIQYF; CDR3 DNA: TGTGCCAGCAGCCCACGGACTAGTCGGGAAAACATTCAGTACTTC
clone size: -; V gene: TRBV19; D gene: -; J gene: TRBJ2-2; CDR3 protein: CASRDTNTGELFF; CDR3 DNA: TGTGCCAGTCGGGACACCAACACCGGGGAGCTGTTTTTT
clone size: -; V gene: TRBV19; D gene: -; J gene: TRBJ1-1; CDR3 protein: CASMAGASSTEAFF; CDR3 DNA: TGTGCCTCCATGGCGGGGGCTTCCTCCACTGAAGCTTTCTTT